This T cell receptor beta chain stems from a study of response to subunit inactivated influenza vaccine. CDR1 and CDR2 (germline): MNHNS, SASEGT. CDR3 length: 13 amino acids. J gave up 9 bases and V 11 bases, and 8 bases lay outside the gene matches. A few counts support this clonotype. TCRdb passed the RT-PCR reads through MiXCR, listing each CDR3 protein once. The sample has about 700,000 distinct CDR3 sequences, 15% to 17% seen once. Material: PBMCs from blood, obtained 11 to 12 days after vaccination. This chain joins TRBV6-1 and TRBJ1-6, with TRBD1 identical over 9 bases. This clonotype was obtained from a man aged 45-60 years who received an inactivated influenza vaccine. The CDR3 DNA is TGTGCCGGGCTCCGGGACAGGGCTTCACCCCTCCACTTT. It is translated as CAGLRDRASPLHF.